This TCR beta chain was identified in a study of T cell responses to AZD1222 COVID-19 vaccine. The germline CDR1 and CDR2 sequences are MNHEY and SVGEGT. This CDR3 is 13 amino acids long. The V gene end was trimmed by 6 bases and the J gene end by 6 bases; junction bases not matched to a gene: 8. Method: immunoSEQ multiplex PCR; TCRdb's copy keeps in-frame clones and lacks some. This sample carries over 85,000 clones, about 90% of them seen once, and the ten largest clones take about 15%. The TCR originated in an adult who received the AZD1222 COVID-19 vaccine. The sample here was peripheral blood, taken 28 days after the second AZD1222 dose. The chain carries TRBV6-2 or TRBV6-3 and TRBJ2-7; 7 bases map to TRBD1. The CDR3 region is CASSVSTGAEQYF. The CDR3 region has the DNA TGTGCCAGCAGCGTAAGTACAGGGGCCGAGCAGTACTTC.